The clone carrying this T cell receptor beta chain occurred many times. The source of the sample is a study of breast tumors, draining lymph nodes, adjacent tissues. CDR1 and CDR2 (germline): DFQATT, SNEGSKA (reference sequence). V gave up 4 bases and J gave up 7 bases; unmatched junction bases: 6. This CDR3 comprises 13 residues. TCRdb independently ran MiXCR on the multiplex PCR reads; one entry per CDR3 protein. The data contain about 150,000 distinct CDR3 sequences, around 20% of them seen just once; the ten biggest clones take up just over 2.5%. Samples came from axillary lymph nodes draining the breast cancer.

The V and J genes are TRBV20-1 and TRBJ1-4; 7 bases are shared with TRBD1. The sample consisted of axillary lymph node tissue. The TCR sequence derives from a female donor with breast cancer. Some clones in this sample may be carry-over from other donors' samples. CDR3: CSAKGGYGEKLFF. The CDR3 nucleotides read TGCAGTGCTAAAGGGGGCTATGGTGAAAAACTGTTTTTT.